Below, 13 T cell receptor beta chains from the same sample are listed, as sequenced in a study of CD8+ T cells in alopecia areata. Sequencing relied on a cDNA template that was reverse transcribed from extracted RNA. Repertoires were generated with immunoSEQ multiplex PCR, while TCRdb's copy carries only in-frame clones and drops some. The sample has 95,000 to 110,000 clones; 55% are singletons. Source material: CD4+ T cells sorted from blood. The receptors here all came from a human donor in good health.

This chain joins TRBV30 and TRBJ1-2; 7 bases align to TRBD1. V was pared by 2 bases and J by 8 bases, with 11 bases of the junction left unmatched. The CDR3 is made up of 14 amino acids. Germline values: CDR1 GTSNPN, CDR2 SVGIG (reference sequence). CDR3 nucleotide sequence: TGTGCCTGGAGTCAGACCCTGGGAGGGGGCGGCTACACCTTC. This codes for CAWSQTLGGGGYTF.

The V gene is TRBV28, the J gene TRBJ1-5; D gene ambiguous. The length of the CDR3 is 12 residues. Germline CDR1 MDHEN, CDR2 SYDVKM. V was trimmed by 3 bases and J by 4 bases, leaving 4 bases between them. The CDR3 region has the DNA TGTGCCAGCAGTTTCTTAAATCAGCCCCAGCATTTT. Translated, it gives CASSFLNQPQHF.

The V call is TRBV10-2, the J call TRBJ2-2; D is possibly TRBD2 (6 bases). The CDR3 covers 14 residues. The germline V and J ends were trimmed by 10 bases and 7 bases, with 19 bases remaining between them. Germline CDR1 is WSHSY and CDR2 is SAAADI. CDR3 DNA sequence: TGCGCCACCCGGCGGGCTAGCGAGGGCGGGGAGCTGTTTTTT. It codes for CATRRASEGGELFF.

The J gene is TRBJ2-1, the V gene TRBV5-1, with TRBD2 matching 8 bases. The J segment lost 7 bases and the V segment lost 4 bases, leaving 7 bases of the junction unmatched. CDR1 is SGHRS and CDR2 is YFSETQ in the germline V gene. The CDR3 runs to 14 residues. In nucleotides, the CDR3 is TGCGCCAGCAGCGCCGGGACTAGAACAAATGAGCAGTTCTTC. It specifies CASSAGTRTNEQFF.

The DNA for the CDR3 is TGTGCCTGGAGTATCAGCGGGGAGCTGTTTTTT. Translating gives CAWSISGELFF. The J gene is TRBJ2-2, the V gene TRBV30; the D is unclear. Germline loops: CDR1 GTSNPN, CDR2 SVGIG (reference sequence). Trimming took off 2 bases at V and 7 bases at J, with 5 bases between the two ends. This CDR3 spans 11 amino acids.

The CDR3 coding sequence is TGCAGCGTTGTGAGGGAGACCTACGAGCAGTACTTC. Protein sequence: CSVVRETYEQYF. This chain uses TRBV29-1 with TRBJ2-7; the D gene is possibly TRBD2 (5 bases). Per the germline V gene, CDR1 is SQVTM and CDR2 is ANQGSEA. This CDR3 is built from 12 residues. V was clipped by 4 bases and J by 2 bases, with 9 bases between them.

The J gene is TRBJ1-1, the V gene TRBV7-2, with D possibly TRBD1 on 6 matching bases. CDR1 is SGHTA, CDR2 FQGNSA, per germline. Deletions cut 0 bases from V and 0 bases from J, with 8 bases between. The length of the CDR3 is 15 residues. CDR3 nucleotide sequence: TGTGCCAGCAGCTTAGCTGGGGGCCTGAACACTGAAGCTTTCTTT. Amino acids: CASSLAGGLNTEAFF.

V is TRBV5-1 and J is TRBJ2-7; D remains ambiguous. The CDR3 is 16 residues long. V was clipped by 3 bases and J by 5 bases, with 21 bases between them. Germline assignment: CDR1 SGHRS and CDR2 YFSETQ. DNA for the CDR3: TGCGCCAGCAGCTCAGTCCCGGGCCCGGGCATCAACGAGCAGTACTTC. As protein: CASSSVPGPGINEQYF.

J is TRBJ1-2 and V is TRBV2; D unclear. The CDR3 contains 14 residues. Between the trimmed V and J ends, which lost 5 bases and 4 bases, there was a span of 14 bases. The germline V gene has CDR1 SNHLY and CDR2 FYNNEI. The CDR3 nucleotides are TGTGCCAGCAGTCACCAAGGGAGTCGCTATGGCTACACCTTC. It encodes CASSHQGSRYGYTF. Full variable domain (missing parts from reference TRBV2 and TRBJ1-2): EPEVTQTPSHQVTQMGQEVILRCVPISNHLYFYWYRQILGQKVEFLVSFYNNEISEKSEIFDDQFSVERPDGSNFTLKIRSTKLEDSAMYFCASSHQGSRYGYTFGSGTRLTVV.

The chain's CDR3 is CASSYSTKADGNTIYF. The CDR3 nucleotides are TGTGCCAGCAGTTACTCGACCAAGGCCGACGGAAACACCATATATTTT. The V and J genes are TRBV2 and TRBJ1-3; D remains ambiguous. CDR3 length equals 16 residues. Trimming took 5 bases from V and 4 from J, leaving 18 bases between them. Germline V gives CDR1 SNHLY, CDR2 FYNNEI. The variable domain in full, completed from reference TRBV2 and TRBJ1-3, reads EPEVTQTPSHQVTQMGQEVILRCVPISNHLYFYWYRQILGQKVEFLVSFYNNEISEKSEIFDDQFSVERPDGSNFTLKIRSTKLEDSAMYFCASSYSTKADGNTIYFGEGSWLTVV.

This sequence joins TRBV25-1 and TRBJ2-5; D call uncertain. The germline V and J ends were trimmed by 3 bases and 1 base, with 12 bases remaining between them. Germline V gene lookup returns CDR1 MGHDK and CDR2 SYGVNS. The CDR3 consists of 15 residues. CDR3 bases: TGTGCCAGCAGTGAGTCGGAACACCTCCAAGAGACCCAGTACTTC. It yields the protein CASSESEHLQETQYF.

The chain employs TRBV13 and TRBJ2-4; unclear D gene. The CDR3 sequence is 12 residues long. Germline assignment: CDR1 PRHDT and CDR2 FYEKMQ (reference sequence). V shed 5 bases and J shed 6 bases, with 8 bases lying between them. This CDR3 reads CASSVQRNIQYF. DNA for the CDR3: TGTGCCAGCAGCGTACAGCGAAACATTCAGTACTTC.

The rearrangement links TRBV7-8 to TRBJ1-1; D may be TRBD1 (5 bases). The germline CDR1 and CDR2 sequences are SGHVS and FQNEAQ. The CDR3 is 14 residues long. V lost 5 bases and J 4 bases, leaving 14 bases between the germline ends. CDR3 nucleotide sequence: TGTGCCAGCAGCCTAGACCAGGGCGTCACTGAAGCTTTCTTT. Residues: CASSLDQGVTEAFF.